This T cell receptor beta chain was documented in a study of cytomegalovirus exposure and HLA in healthy donors. Overall study: Findings of an earlier analysis included 110 million or so unique TCR beta sequences from some 200 million T cells.

Findings of the study overall: TRBV6-2, TRBV6-3 and other indistinguishable V segments were excluded. Analyzed later, association rates of TCRs varied across HLA loci, with DRB1 most and HLA-C fewest.

About this clone itself: As yet, its antigen is unknown.

The CDR3 loop spans 11 amino acids. Trimming left V 4 bases short and J 9 bases short, with 10 bases between. The germline gives CDR1 DFQATT, CDR2 SNEGSKA (reference sequence). Vbeta (60) and Jbeta (13) primers were used in the PCR. Sequencing was performed with immunoSEQ multiplex PCR; in TCRdb, only in-frame clones are kept and a portion is missing. The sample yields 95,000 to 150,000 clones, around 67% seen once. Specimen: PBMCs. The chain is built from TRBV20-1 and TRBJ2-1; D possibly corresponds to TRBD1 (6 bases). The receptor comes from a woman between 40 and 55 years old in good health and CMV-seronegative. CDR3 residues: CSANRGGEQFF. CDR3 nucleotides: TGCAGTGCTAATAGAGGGGGTGAGCAGTTCTTC.